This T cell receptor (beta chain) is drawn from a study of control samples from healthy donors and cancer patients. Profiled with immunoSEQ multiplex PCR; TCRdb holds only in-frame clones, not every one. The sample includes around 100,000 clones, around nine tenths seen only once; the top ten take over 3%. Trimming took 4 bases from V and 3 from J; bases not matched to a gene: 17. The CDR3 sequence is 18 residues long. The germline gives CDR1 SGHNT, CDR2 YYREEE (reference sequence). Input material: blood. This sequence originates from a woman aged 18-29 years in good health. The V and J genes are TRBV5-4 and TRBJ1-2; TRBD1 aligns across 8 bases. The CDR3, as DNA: TGTGCCAGCAGCGGACAGGGTCGTGTAAATGATTTAGACTATGGCTACACCTTC. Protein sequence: CASSGQGRVNDLDYGYTF.